The next 28 T cell receptor beta chains were all read from a single sample in a study of T cells in Graves' hyperthyroidism and ophthalmopathy. The CDR3 regions of TCR beta were amplified from RNA transcripts. The HTBI primer set drove a first-round RT-PCR of the TCR CDR3. TCRdb reprocessed the multiplex PCR reads via MiXCR and lists one record per CDR3 protein. This table holds roughly 510,000 distinct CDR3 sequences, 40% to 55% found once. The source material was peripheral blood or thyroid tissue (not recorded which). The receptors here all came from an adult woman with Graves' disease, either hyperthyroidism or ophthalmopathy (not recorded which).

The rearrangement joins TRBV25-1 to TRBJ1-1; 9 nucleotides agree with TRBD1. The length of the CDR3 is 14 residues. Germline CDR1 MGHDK, CDR2 SYGVNS. V dropped 3 bases and J dropped 5; count of bases not matched to a gene: 4. The CDR3 DNA reads TGTGCCAGCAGTGAGTCCGGGACAGGGACTGAAGCTTTCTTT. Amino acid sequence: CASSESGTGTEAFF.

The chain combines TRBV6-4 with TRBJ2-5; TRBD1 matches 12 bases. The V segment lost 5 bases and the J segment 3 bases; nucleotides outside the gene matches: 10. Germline V CDR1 and CDR2: MRHNA, SNTAGT. The CDR3 spans 17 residues. The CDR3 sequence is CASSLGQGALGEETQYF. The CDR3 DNA reads TGTGCCAGCAGTCTGGGACAGGGGGCTCTGGGCGAAGAGACCCAGTACTTC.

The V gene is TRBV28, the J gene TRBJ2-7, with a possible D match to TRBD1 (6 bases). Per germline, CDR1 MDHEN and CDR2 SYDVKM. The CDR3 has 15 residues. The V end lost 6 bases, the J end lost 1 base, and 16 bases lay between the germline ends. This CDR3 reads CASRVGTLKSYEQYF. CDR3 DNA: TGTGCCAGCAGAGTGGGGACACTAAAATCCTACGAGCAGTACTTC.

This clonotype was counted once. This sequence joins TRBV20-1 and TRBJ1-1, with D uncertain. The CDR3 contains 13 residues. V lost 2 bases, J lost 5 bases, and 12 bases lay in between. From germline, CDR1 is DFQATT and CDR2 SNEGSKA (reference sequence). Here the CDR3 reads CSARQDVGTEAFF. The CDR3, as DNA: TGCAGTGCTAGACAAGACGTGGGGACTGAAGCTTTCTTT.

Many counts were recorded for this clonotype. The V call is TRBV5-1, the J call TRBJ2-7; D unclear. V was cut by 0 bases and J by 6 bases, with 13 bases left in between. Germline V gives CDR1 SGHRS, CDR2 YFSETQ. The CDR3 is made up of 14 amino acids. CDR3 in DNA: TGCGCCAGCAGCTTGGATTCCCCCCCTCTCGAGCAGTACTTC. This sequence encodes CASSLDSPPLEQYF.

Turning to this clonotype: Because the CDR3 is missing its conserved closing phenylalanine or tryptophan, this is likely a read error. The chain combines TRBV20-1 with TRBJ2-5, with 13 nucleotides matching TRBD2. This CDR3 spans 17 amino acids. Germline V gives CDR1 DFQATT, CDR2 SNEGSKA (reference sequence). CDR3 nucleotides: TGCAGCGCTACACCGTGGGGACTAGCGGGGTACCAAGAGACCCAGTACCTC. It yields the protein CSATPWGLAGYQETQYL.

The rearrangement links TRBV29-1 to TRBJ2-5; 12 bases align to TRBD2. From germline, CDR1 is SQVTM and CDR2 ANQGSEA. This CDR3 contains 13 residues. Trimming at V came to 6 bases and at J to 4 bases, leaving 3 bases not matched to a gene. The CDR3 nucleotides read TGCAGCGTATCGGGACTAGCGGGAGAGACCCAGTACTTC. It encodes CSVSGLAGETQYF.

In this sample, this clonotype turned up a few times. The chain joins TRBV14 to TRBJ2-3; D is unresolved. The CDR3 totals 14 residues. Germline V gene sequence: CDR1 SGHDN, CDR2 FVKESK. V was cut by 1 base and J by 6 bases, with 11 bases left in between. The CDR3 sequence is CASSQGGLLDTQYF. DNA for the CDR3: TGTGCCAGCAGCCAAGGAGGCCTGCTGGATACGCAGTATTTT.

This clonotype was observed many times. The chain uses TRBV7-9 and TRBJ1-4, with a weak D call TRBD1 (5 bases). Deletions cut 5 bases from V and 0 bases from J, with 19 bases between. CDR3 size: 18 residues. CDR1 and CDR2 from the germline V gene are SEHNR and FQNEAQ (reference sequence). The CDR3 nucleotides are TGTGCCAGCAGCCATACGGTGGACAAGAGATCAACTAATGAAAAACTGTTTTTT. Its translation: CASSHTVDKRSTNEKLFF. The full variable domain, completed using reference TRBV7-9 and TRBJ1-4, is DTGVSQNPRHKITKRGQNVTFRCDPISEHNRLYWYRQTLGQGPEFLTYFQNEAQLEKSRLLSDRFSAERPKGSFSTLEIQRTEQGDSAMYLCASSHTVDKRSTNEKLFFGSGTQLSVL.

This sequence joins TRBV7-9 and TRBJ1-2, with D unclear. The V end was cut by 3 bases, the J end by 8 bases, with 13 bases between. The CDR3 contains 13 residues. The V gene's germline CDR1 is SEHNR and CDR2 FQNEAQ (reference sequence). The CDR3 region has the DNA TGTGCCAGCAGCTTTACCCCGGGGAACGGCTACACCTTC. This gives the protein CASSFTPGNGYTF.

This clonotype appeared many times. A read error may account for a junction end that differs from germline. The V gene is TRBV7-9, the J gene TRBJ2-7; D is perhaps TRBD1 (6 bases). The V gene's germline CDR1 is SEHNR and CDR2 FQNEAQ (reference sequence). The CDR3 extends over 14 amino acids. DNA of the CDR3: TGCGCCAGCAGCTTGGTGGGACAATCCTACGAGCAGTACTTC. It codes for CASSLVGQSYEQYF.

The gene calls are TRBV9 and TRBJ2-5, with a tentative D call TRBD1 (6 bases). The CDR3 sequence is 14 residues long. Per the germline V gene, CDR1 is SGDLS and CDR2 is YYNGEE. V lost 4 bases and J 9 bases, leaving 19 bases between the germline ends. CDR3: CASSPRDNNQPQYF. The CDR3 DNA is TGTGCCAGCAGCCCCCGGGACAACAATCAGCCCCAGTACTTC. Combining the CDR3 with reference TRBV9 and TRBJ2-5 gives the whole variable domain DSGVTQTPKHLITATGQRVTLRCSPRSGDLSVYWYQQSLDQGLQFLIQYYNGEERAKGNILERFSAQQFPDLHSELNLSSLELGDSALYFCASSPRDNNQPQYFGPGTRLLVL.

This clonotype showed up many times. The chain links TRBV20-1 to TRBJ1-5; 8 bases align to TRBD1. CDR1 and CDR2 (germline): DFQATT, SNEGSKA (reference sequence). J was trimmed by 7 bases and V by 5 bases; bases with no gene match: 16. The CDR3 is made up of 16 amino acids. The CDR3: CSAFDRGGAARQPQHF. DNA for the CDR3: TGCAGTGCTTTCGACAGGGGTGGGGCGGCTCGGCAGCCCCAGCATTTT.

The chain combines TRBV19 with TRBJ1-1; D remains ambiguous. Deletions cut 1 base from V and 7 bases from J, with 16 bases between. The CDR3 consists of 15 residues. The V gene's germline CDR1 is LNHDA and CDR2 SQIVND (reference sequence). CDR3 bases: TGTGCCAGTAGTATAGTTCCCTCACAGCTCGGTGAAGCTTTCTTT. Protein product: CASSIVPSQLGEAFF.

This clonotype was observed at least ten times. The V and J genes are TRBV6-2 or TRBV6-3 and TRBJ1-5, with D uncertain. V shed 2 bases and J shed 2 bases, with 4 bases lying between them. CDR3 length equals 13 residues. The germline CDR1 and CDR2 sequences are MNHEY and SVGEGT. The CDR3 reads CASSYMGNQPQHF. As DNA, the CDR3 is TGTGCCAGCAGTTACATGGGCAATCAGCCCCAGCATTTT.

This clonotype turned up a few times. V gene TRBV7-8 combines with J gene TRBJ2-7, with D perhaps given as TRBD1 or TRBD2 (5 bases each). Germline-derived CDR1 and CDR2 are SGHVS and FQNEAQ. V lost 1 base to trimming and J lost 4 bases, with 14 bases between them. This CDR3 has 15 amino acids. CDR3 loop: CASSLGGGTVYEQYF. The CDR3 DNA sequence: TGTGCCAGCAGCTTAGGTGGGGGAACAGTGTACGAGCAGTACTTC.

This clonotype came up many times. This chain uses TRBV5-4 with TRBJ2-7; 10 bases fit TRBD2. J lost 5 bases, V lost 5 bases, and 7 bases had no gene match. The germline gives CDR1 SGHNT, CDR2 YYREEE (reference sequence). The CDR3 runs 14 residues. The CDR3 region has the DNA TGTGCCAGCAGTTCCCCTAGCGGGAGAAACGAGCAGTACTTC. Residues: CASSSPSGRNEQYF.

This clonotype showed up many times. The rearrangement links TRBV24-1 to TRBJ1-5, with TRBD1 as a possible D gene (5 bases). Germline CDR1 and CDR2: KGHDR and SFDVKD. CDR3 length: 12 residues. Trimming removed 6 bases from V and 4 bases from J, with 6 bases in between. CDR3 DNA: TGTGCCACCAGTTCAGGGAATCAGCCCCAGCATTTT. This sequence encodes CATSSGNQPQHF.

The rearrangement uses TRBV10-3 and TRBJ1-6, with D unclear. This CDR3 contains 13 residues. Germline CDR1 ENHRY, CDR2 SYGVKD. V shed 8 bases and J shed 14 bases, with 19 bases lying between them. CDR3 residues: CAIGPETWRSLHF. For the CDR3, the DNA is TGTGCCATCGGACCCGAGACCTGGAGATCCCTCCACTTT.

The V and J genes are TRBV4-1 and TRBJ2-7; a possible D gene is TRBD2 (6 bases). Germline values: CDR1 MGHRA, CDR2 YSYEKL. The ends were cut back, 5 bases at V and 1 base at J, with 15 bases in the middle. The CDR3 totals 15 residues. In nucleotides, the CDR3 is TGCGCCAGCAGCGGAGAGATGGGGAGGTCCTACGAGCAGTACTTC. Translated: CASSGEMGRSYEQYF.

This clonotype was observed at least ten times. The V call is TRBV20-1, the J call TRBJ2-5; D unclear. CDR3 length equals 13 residues. The germline V gene has CDR1 DFQATT and CDR2 SNEGSKA (reference sequence). V gave up 0 bases and J gave up 3 bases, with 8 bases separating them. CDR3 nucleotides: TGCAGTGCTAGAGAGTTGGGGAAAGAGACCCAGTACTTC. The encoded protein is CSARELGKETQYF.

The chain uses TRBV6-4 and TRBJ1-1; a weak D match, TRBD1 (6 bases). This CDR3 spans 14 amino acids. Between the trimmed V and J ends, which lost 1 base and 3 bases, there was a span of 9 bases. CDR1 MRHNA and CDR2 SNTAGT come from the germline V gene. CDR3 region: CASSDFAGDTEAFF. The CDR3 coding sequence is TGTGCCAGCAGTGACTTCGCAGGGGACACTGAAGCTTTCTTT.

In its sample, this clonotype was seen many times. The chain is built from TRBV29-1 and TRBJ2-7; TRBD1 matches at 8 bases. The length of the CDR3 is 13 residues. The ends lost 2 bases at V and 3 bases at J; junction bases unmatched: 3. Germline values: CDR1 SQVTM, CDR2 ANQGSEA. CDR3 amino acids: CSVERTGGYEQYF. CDR3 nucleotides: TGCAGCGTTGAACGTACAGGGGGCTACGAGCAGTACTTC.

This clonotype was detected ten times or more. V gene TRBV5-1 combines with J gene TRBJ2-2, with D perhaps TRBD2 (6 bases). V was pared by 4 bases and J by 6 bases, with 16 bases between. This CDR3 contains 15 residues. Per germline, CDR1 SGHRS and CDR2 YFSETQ. The CDR3 DNA reads TGCGCCAGCAGCCTGCTAGGGGAGGAGGCCGGGGAGCTGTTTTTT. It yields the protein CASSLLGEEAGELFF.

A few counts support this clonotype. The chain employs TRBV4-3 and TRBJ2-7; a possible D gene is TRBD2 (6 bases). V lost 4 bases, J lost 4 bases, and 20 bases lay in between. The CDR3 is 16 amino acids. From germline, CDR1 is LGHNA and CDR2 YSLEER. In DNA form, the CDR3 reads TGCGCCAGCAGCCCGGACACGGGGACTCAGTCTTACGAGCAGTACTTC. Translating it yields CASSPDTGTQSYEQYF.

This clonotype appeared many times. The V gene is TRBV20-1, the J gene TRBJ1-5; D unclear. Germline V gene sequence: CDR1 DFQATT, CDR2 SNEGSKA (reference sequence). The ends were cut back, 0 bases at V and 3 bases at J, with 6 bases in the middle. The CDR3 runs 13 residues. The CDR3, as DNA: TGCAGTGCTAGAGACCCGACCAATCAGCCCCAGCATTTT. Translation gives CSARDPTNQPQHF.

The chain is built from TRBV29-1 and TRBJ2-7; D may be TRBD2 (6 bases). V dropped 3 bases and J dropped 3 bases, with 12 bases sitting between them. Germline-derived CDR1 and CDR2 are SQVTM and ANQGSEA. This CDR3 is built from 13 residues. DNA of the CDR3: TGCAGCGTTGAGGGCGGGGCCGACTACGAGCAGTACTTC. It encodes CSVEGGADYEQYF.

This clonotype was detected only a few times. The chain uses TRBV20-1 and TRBJ2-2, with D perhaps TRBD1 (6 bases). With 6 bases removed from V and 7 bases from J, the gap between germline ends came to 21 bases. The CDR3 contains 15 residues. Germline V gene sequence: CDR1 DFQATT, CDR2 SNEGSKA (reference sequence). The CDR3 sequence: CSAPEGTSRGGELFF. The CDR3 region has the DNA TGCAGTGCCCCTGAGGGGACATCCCGCGGCGGGGAGCTGTTTTTT.